The 4 T cell receptor beta chains below come from one sample, sequenced in a study of T cell repertoires in ileal Crohn's disease. Here immunoSEQ multiplex PCR was the method, and the copy in TCRdb shows in-frame clones only, minus some. The sample has some 14,000 clones; approximately 70% are singletons. Specimen: ileal tissue. The origin of the receptors is an adult with Crohn's disease.

Notes on this clone: One junction end disagrees with the germline gene, perhaps due to a read error. This chain joins TRBV10-1 and TRBJ2-2; 7 positions agree with TRBD2. Germline CDR1 WNHNN, CDR2 SYGVQD (reference sequence). The CDR3 contains 13 residues. The DNA of the CDR3 is TGCGCCAGCAGTGAGCGGCCTCTAGCGGAAAAGGTTTTT. This encodes CASSERPLAEKVF.

The chain carries TRBV6-5 and TRBJ1-2; no firm D call. Deletions cut 0 bases from V and 6 bases from J, with 8 bases between. CDR1 and CDR2 (germline): MNHEY, SVGAGI. CDR3 size: 13 residues. CDR3: CASSYSPPNGYTF. DNA for the CDR3: TGTGCCAGCAGTTACTCCCCGCCTAATGGCTACACCTTC.

The chain links TRBV27 to TRBJ2-7; D may be TRBD1 (5 bases). Trimming shortened V by 4 bases and J by 2 bases, and 12 bases separated the two germline ends. The CDR3 covers 14 residues. The germline V gene has CDR1 MNHEY and CDR2 SMNVEV (reference sequence). The DNA for the CDR3 is TGTGCCAGCAGTTATACACAGGATCCCTACGAGCAGTACTTC. Protein sequence: CASSYTQDPYEQYF.

The chain carries TRBV9 and TRBJ2-3, with 8 bases matching TRBD1. Germline V gene sequence: CDR1 SGDLS, CDR2 YYNGEE. This CDR3 is 15 amino acids long. V lost 5 bases to trimming and J lost 6 bases; unmatched junction nucleotides: 11. CDR3 DNA: TGTGCCAGCAGTAATACAGGGGGGCCAACGGATACGCAGTATTTT. It codes for CASSNTGGPTDTQYF.